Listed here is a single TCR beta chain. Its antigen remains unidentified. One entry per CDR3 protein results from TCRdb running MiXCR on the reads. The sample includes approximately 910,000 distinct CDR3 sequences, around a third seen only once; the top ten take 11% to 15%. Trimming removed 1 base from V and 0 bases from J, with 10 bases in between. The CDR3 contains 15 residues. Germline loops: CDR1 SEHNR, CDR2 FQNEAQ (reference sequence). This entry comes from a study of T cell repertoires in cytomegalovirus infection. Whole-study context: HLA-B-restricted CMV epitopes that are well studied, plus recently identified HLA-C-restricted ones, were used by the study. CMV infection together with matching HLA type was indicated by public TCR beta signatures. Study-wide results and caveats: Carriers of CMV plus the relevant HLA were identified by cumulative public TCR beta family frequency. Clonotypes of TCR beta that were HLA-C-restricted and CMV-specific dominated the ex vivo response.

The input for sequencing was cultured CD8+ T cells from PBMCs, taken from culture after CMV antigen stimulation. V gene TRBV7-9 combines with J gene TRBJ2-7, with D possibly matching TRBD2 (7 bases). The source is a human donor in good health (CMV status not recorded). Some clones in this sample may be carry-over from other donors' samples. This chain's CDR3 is CASSLEGGSSYEQYV. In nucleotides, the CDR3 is TGTGCCAGCAGCTTAGAGGGGGGGAGCTCCTACGAGCAGTACGTC.